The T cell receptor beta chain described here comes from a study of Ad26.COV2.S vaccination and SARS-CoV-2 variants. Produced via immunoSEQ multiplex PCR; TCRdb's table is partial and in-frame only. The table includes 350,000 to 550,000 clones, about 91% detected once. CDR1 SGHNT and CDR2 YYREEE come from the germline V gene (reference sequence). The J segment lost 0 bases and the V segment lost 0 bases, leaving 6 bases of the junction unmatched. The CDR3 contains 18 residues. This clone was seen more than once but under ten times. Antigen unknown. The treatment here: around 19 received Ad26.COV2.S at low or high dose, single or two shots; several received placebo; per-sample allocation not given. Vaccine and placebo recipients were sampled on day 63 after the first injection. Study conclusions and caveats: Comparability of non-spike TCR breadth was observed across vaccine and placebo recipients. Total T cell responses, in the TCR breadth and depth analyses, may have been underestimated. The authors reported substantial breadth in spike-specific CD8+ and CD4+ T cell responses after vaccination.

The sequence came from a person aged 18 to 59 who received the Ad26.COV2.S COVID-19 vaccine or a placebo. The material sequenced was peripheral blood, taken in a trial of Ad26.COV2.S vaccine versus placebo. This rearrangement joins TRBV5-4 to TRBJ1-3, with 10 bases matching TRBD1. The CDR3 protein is CASSLGGGQGTSGNTIYF. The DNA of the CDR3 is TGTGCCAGCAGCTTGGGCGGGGGACAGGGGACCTCTGGAAACACCATATATTTT.